Each of the 15 T cell receptor beta chains below was sequenced from the same sample in a study of T-cell reconstitution after alpha-beta-depleted transplantation in children. The library targeted TCRbeta and was prepared with unique molecular identifiers. TCRdb used MiXCR to reprocess the PCR reads, holding one entry per CDR3 protein. The data contain hundreds of thousands of distinct CDR3 sequences, over 8% of them singletons. The material was PBMCs from the stem cell graft donor, obtained from the stem cell graft. These receptors originate from a human donor who donated a stem cell graft to a child with SCID.

The genes are TRBV19 and TRBJ2-3; D possibly corresponds to TRBD2 (5 bases). The germline V gene has CDR1 LNHDA and CDR2 SQIVND (reference sequence). V lost 7 bases to trimming and J lost 3 bases, with 17 bases between them. The CDR3 runs 15 residues. The CDR3 sequence is CASTPQRVMTDTQYF. CDR3 DNA: TGTGCCAGTACCCCCCAGAGGGTTATGACAGATACGCAGTATTTT.

The gene calls are TRBV20-1 and TRBJ2-1; perhaps TRBD2 as D (6 bases). V lost 6 bases to trimming and J lost 7 bases, with 13 bases between them. The CDR3 length is 12 residues. Per germline, CDR1 DFQATT and CDR2 SNEGSKA (reference sequence). The CDR3 DNA sequence: TGCAGTGCAAAGAGTCGGGGGAATGAGCAGTTCTTC. As protein: CSAKSRGNEQFF.

This clonotype occurred many times. The J gene is TRBJ2-1, the V gene TRBV5-1, with 13 bases that match TRBD2. Germline loops: CDR1 SGHRS, CDR2 YFSETQ. With V trimmed by 0 bases and J by 2 bases, 5 bases remained unmatched. This CDR3 has 18 amino acids. For the CDR3, the DNA is TGCGCCAGCAGCTTGGAAACTAGCGGGGGGGTGGCCTACAATGAGCAGTTCTTC. It encodes CASSLETSGGVAYNEQFF. Complete variable domain (other parts from reference TRBV5-1 and TRBJ2-1): KAGVTQTPRYLIKTRGQQVTLSCSPISGHRSVSWYQQTPGQGLQFLFEYFSETQRNKGNFPGRFSGRQFSNSRSEMNVSTLELGDSALYLCASSLETSGGVAYNEQFFGPGTRLTVL.

This rearrangement joins TRBV11-2 to TRBJ2-3; possibly TRBD1 or TRBD2 for D (5 bases each). The germline CDR1 and CDR2 sequences are SGHAT and FQNNGV. V was cut by 5 bases and J by 6 bases, with 24 bases left in between. This CDR3 spans 17 amino acids. The CDR3 DNA sequence: TGTGCCAGCAGCGCGGCCCCCCCCAGAGGGGCATGGGATACGCAGTATTTT. Amino acid sequence: CASSAAPPRGAWDTQYF.

The rearrangement joins TRBV7-6 to TRBJ2-1, with a possible D match to TRBD2 (6 bases). There are 13 residues in the CDR3. Germline assignment: CDR1 SGHVS and CDR2 FNYEAQ. V lost 1 base, J lost 10 bases, and 11 bases lay in between. Here the CDR3 reads CASSLVVGGEQFF. The DNA of the CDR3 is TGTGCCAGCAGCTTAGTGGTTGGGGGGGAGCAGTTCTTC.

This clonotype was found a few times. The chain recombines TRBV24-1 with TRBJ2-2; maybe TRBD1 (5 bases). V was cut by 0 bases and J by 1 base, with 8 bases left in between. Germline assignment: CDR1 KGHDR and CDR2 SFDVKD. The CDR3 consists of 16 residues. The CDR3 region is CATSDLGRGNTGELFF. The CDR3 bases are TGTGCCACCAGTGATTTGGGTAGGGGGAACACCGGGGAGCTGTTTTTT.

The rearrangement links TRBV12-3 or TRBV12-4 to TRBJ2-1, with D possibly being TRBD1 (5 bases). V dropped 3 bases and J dropped 2 bases, with 11 bases sitting between them. The CDR3 sequence is 15 residues long. The CDR3 nucleotides read TGTGCCAGCAGTTTCCAGACAGTCCCCTACAATGAGCAGTTCTTC. It translates to CASSFQTVPYNEQFF.

The J gene is TRBJ1-2, the V gene TRBV12-3 or TRBV12-4, with 9 bases aligning to TRBD1. J gave up 2 bases and V 4 bases, and 5 bases lay outside the gene matches. CDR3 length: 15 amino acids. The CDR3 is CASSSGTGRNYGYTF. The DNA of the CDR3 is TGTGCCAGCAGTTCAGGGACAGGGCGCAACTATGGCTACACCTTC.

The chain joins TRBV12-5 to TRBJ2-5; D call uncertain. The V end lost 4 bases, the J end lost 5 bases, and 20 bases lay between the germline ends. Germline values: CDR1 LGHNT, CDR2 FRNRAP. This CDR3 is 16 amino acids long. CDR3 bases: TGTGCTAGTGGTTCAGCACTGGGCCCACCGAAGGAGACCCAGTACTTC. Translated: CASGSALGPPKETQYF. Complete variable domain (other parts from reference TRBV12-5 and TRBJ2-5): DARVTQTPRHKVTEMGQEVTMRCQPILGHNTVFWYRQTMMQGLELLAYFRNRAPLDDSGMPKDRFSAEMPDATLATLKIQPSEPRDSAVYFCASGSALGPPKETQYFGPGTRLLVL.

This clonotype was seen a handful of times. The chain carries TRBV5-1 and TRBJ1-6; TRBD1 might be the D (5 bases). The CDR3 is 15 amino acids. Trimming pared 4 bases from V and 5 bases from J, leaving 13 bases between. The germline V gene encodes CDR1 SGHRS and CDR2 YFSETQ. This chain's CDR3 is CASSPSRGDNSPLHF. For the CDR3, the DNA is TGCGCCAGCAGCCCCAGCCGAGGGGATAATTCACCCCTCCACTTT. The full variable domain, rest sourced from reference TRBV5-1 and TRBJ1-6, is KAGVTQTPRYLIKTRGQQVTLSCSPISGHRSVSWYQQTPGQGLQFLFEYFSETQRNKGNFPGRFSGRQFSNSRSEMNVSTLELGDSALYLCASSPSRGDNSPLHFGNGTRLTVT.

This clonotype appeared many times. The gene calls are TRBV12-3 or TRBV12-4 and TRBJ2-1, with D uncertain. The CDR3 runs to 11 residues. Trimming left V 6 bases short and J 4 bases short, with 4 bases between. The CDR3 sequence is CASSYYNEQFF. The CDR3 nucleotides read TGTGCCAGCAGCTATTACAATGAGCAGTTCTTC.

This clonotype came up a few times. The genes are TRBV20-1 and TRBJ2-2; 10 positions agree with TRBD2. V lost 6 bases, J lost 0 bases, and 1 base stayed unmatched. CDR1 DFQATT and CDR2 SNEGSKA come from the germline V gene (reference sequence). The CDR3 runs to 14 residues. CDR3 protein: CSATSGANTGELFF. DNA of the CDR3: TGCAGTGCAACTAGCGGGGCGAACACCGGGGAGCTGTTTTTT.

This clonotype was counted only a few times. The chain combines TRBV5-1 with TRBJ2-5; TRBD1 or TRBD2 may be the D gene (6 bases each). V shed 2 bases and J shed 4 bases, with 9 bases lying between them. The CDR3 is 13 amino acids. Germline CDR1 reads SGHRS; CDR2 reads YFSETQ. DNA of the CDR3: TGCGCCAGCAGCTTTGGAGGGGGAGAGACCCAGTACTTC. It is translated as CASSFGGGETQYF.

The chain recombines TRBV6-5 with TRBJ1-4; D is unclear. The CDR3 contains 14 residues. Deletions cut 6 bases from V and 0 bases from J, with 8 bases between. Germline V gene sequence: CDR1 MNHEY, CDR2 SVGAGI. The CDR3 spells CASRPDATNEKLFF. The DNA of the CDR3 is TGTGCCAGCAGACCAGACGCAACTAATGAAAAACTGTTTTTT.

This clonotype came up many times. This chain joins TRBV5-6 and TRBJ2-5, with a possible D match to TRBD1 (6 bases). This CDR3 has 15 residues. Germline CDR1 SGHDT, CDR2 YYEEEE. The V end was cut by 2 bases, the J end by 6 bases, with 17 bases between. CDR3 DNA sequence: TGTGCCAGCAGCTTTACGATGGGGGCATTAAAGACCCAGTACTTC. As protein: CASSFTMGALKTQYF. Supplemented by reference TRBV5-6 and TRBJ2-5, the full variable domain reads DAGVTQSPTHLIKTRGQQVTLRCSPKSGHDTVSWYQQALGQGPQFIFQYYEEEERQRGNFPDRFSGHQFPNYSSELNVNALLLGDSALYLCASSFTMGALKTQYFGPGTRLLVL.